This T cell receptor (beta chain) derives from a study of control samples from healthy donors and cancer patients. Using immunoSEQ multiplex PCR, the repertoire was profiled, and TCRdb retains in-frame clones only, with some absent. The table includes about 140,000 clones, 80% to 95% detected once. Trimming removed 7 bases from V and 3 bases from J, with 10 bases in between. This CDR3 comprises 13 residues. CDR1 is SNHLY and CDR2 is FYNNEI in the germline V gene. Only a few counts were recorded for this clone. Material: blood. This receptor was obtained from a man aged 30 to 39 in good health. V gene TRBV2 combines with J gene TRBJ1-5; no clear D gene. The CDR3 coding sequence is TGTGCCAGCATTAGGGCCTTCAATCAGCCCCAGCATTTT. This encodes CASIRAFNQPQHF.